This entry lists 16 T cell receptor beta chains sequenced from one sample in a study of CD8 T cells in Susac syndrome. When the RNA was reverse transcribed, random hexamers were used with an input of 0.5 to 1 ug. TCRdb re-called the immunoSEQ multiplex PCR reads through MiXCR, storing one row per CDR3 protein. The sample consists of under 200,000 distinct CDR3 sequences, roughly 95% of them appearing once. Material: CD4+ T cells from PBMCs. These TCRs come from a human donor with Susac syndrome.

The chain recombines TRBV3-1 with TRBJ2-1; D not resolved. Trimming stripped 1 base from V and 9 bases from J, with 7 bases between. The CDR3 is 12 residues long. In germline, CDR1 is LGHDT, CDR2 YNNKEL (reference sequence). The CDR3 nucleotides read TGTGCCAGCAGCCAAGGAACGATTGAGCAGTTCTTC. It specifies CASSQGTIEQFF.

This clonotype was counted once. This chain uses TRBV6-5 with TRBJ2-5; perhaps TRBD1 as D (6 bases). V lost 8 bases to trimming and J lost 5 bases, with 15 bases between them. The CDR3 has 13 residues. Germline V lookup: CDR1 MNHEY, CDR2 SVGAGI. The CDR3 nucleotides read TGTGCCAGCCGCGGCAGGGGCATCGAGACCCAGTACTTC. Its translation: CASRGRGIETQYF.

The rearrangement links TRBV15 to TRBJ2-7; D is unresolved. The ends were cut back, 4 bases at V and 2 bases at J, with 18 bases in the middle. Germline CDR1 reads LNHNV; CDR2 reads YYDKDF (reference sequence). The CDR3 totals 16 residues. The CDR3 DNA is TGTGCCACCAGCACCGAGAAACTCGGTCCTCCCTACGAGCAGTACTTC. This sequence encodes CATSTEKLGPPYEQYF. Full variable domain (outside the CDR3, taken from reference TRBV15 and TRBJ2-7): DAMVIQNPRYQVTQFGKPVTLSCSQTLNHNVMYWYQQKSSQAPKLLFHYYDKDFNNEADTPDNFQSRRPNTSFCFLDIRSPGLGDTAMYLCATSTEKLGPPYEQYFGPGTRLTVT.

The chain couples TRBV3-1 to TRBJ1-2; possibly TRBD1 for D (5 bases). V lost 2 bases and J lost 5, with 9 bases in between. The CDR3 extends over 13 amino acids. The germline gives CDR1 LGHDT, CDR2 YNNKEL (reference sequence). The DNA of the CDR3 is TGTGCCAGCAGCCAAACGCAGGGTTATGGCTACACCTTC. It codes for CASSQTQGYGYTF.

CDR3 DNA sequence: TGTGCCAGCAGCTGGGGGGGGCAGCGCACCTACGAGCAGTACTTC. Residues: CASSWGGQRTYEQYF. The chain uses TRBV7-8 and TRBJ2-7; the D gene is possibly TRBD2 (7 bases). Germline CDR1 and CDR2: SGHVS and FQNEAQ. V was shortened by 4 bases and J by 2 bases, with 15 bases between the two germline ends. The CDR3 has 15 amino acids.

V is TRBV27 and J is TRBJ2-2; TRBD2 might be the D (5 bases). The V gene lost 10 bases and the J gene lost 0 bases, with 18 bases spanning the gap. This CDR3 has 16 residues. Germline CDR1 is MNHEY and CDR2 is SMNVEV (reference sequence). CDR3 nucleotides: TGTGCCACCCGTGCGGGCTCCCATTCGAACACCGGGGAGCTGTTTTTT. Its translation is CATRAGSHSNTGELFF.

This clonotype has a single count. V usage is TRBV16 and J usage is TRBJ2-5; D is perhaps TRBD2 (6 bases). V was clipped by 2 bases and J by 10 bases, with 14 bases between them. CDR3 length: 13 amino acids. CDR1 is KGHSY, CDR2 FQNENV, per germline. In DNA form, the CDR3 reads TGTGCCAGCAGCCAACCGGGACTTGAGGTCCAGTACTTC. It translates to CASSQPGLEVQYF.

Concerning this clonotype: Since no conserved phenylalanine or tryptophan closes the CDR3, a read error is the likely cause. This chain joins TRBV30 and TRBJ2-5; maybe TRBD1 (5 bases). With 2 bases removed from V and 2 bases from J, the gap between germline ends came to 9 bases. This CDR3 is 13 amino acids long. CDR1 and CDR2 from the germline V gene are GTSNPN and SVGIG (reference sequence). The CDR3 sequence is CAWSRGFQETQYL. Written as DNA, the CDR3 is TGTGCCTGGAGTAGGGGCTTTCAAGAGACCCAGTACTTG.

In its sample, this clonotype was seen once. The chain joins TRBV23-1 to TRBJ2-7; TRBD1 matches 8 bases. TRBV23-1 is given ORF status, its function remaining uncertain. The CDR3 covers 16 residues. Trimming at V came to 6 bases and at J to 1 base, leaving 11 bases not matched to a gene. This chain's CDR3 is CASSPSGTGVSYEQYF. The CDR3 region has the DNA TGCGCCAGCAGCCCCTCCGGGACAGGCGTTTCCTACGAGCAGTACTTC.

This chain uses TRBV6-5 with TRBJ1-2, with D perhaps TRBD1 (6 bases). Trimming left V 0 bases short and J 6 bases short, with 14 bases between. The CDR3 length is 15 residues. CDR1 MNHEY and CDR2 SVGAGI come from the germline V gene. The CDR3 DNA follows: TGTGCCAGCAGTTACTCGATTGCTTCAGGGGATGGCTACACCTTC. Translating gives CASSYSIASGDGYTF.

The genes are TRBV6-2 or TRBV6-3 and TRBJ1-6; D is unresolved. This CDR3 is built from 12 residues. Trimming removed 4 bases from V and 7 bases from J, with 5 bases in between. Germline V CDR1 and CDR2: MNHEY, SVGEGT. CDR3: CASSFGNSPLHF. CDR3 DNA sequence: TGTGCCAGCAGTTTTGGGAATTCACCCCTCCACTTT.

The chain recombines TRBV29-1 with TRBJ2-5; 7 bases align to TRBD2. Trimming took 4 bases from V and 7 from J; bases not matched to a gene: 9. CDR1 SQVTM and CDR2 ANQGSEA come from the germline V gene. The CDR3 contains 13 residues. The CDR3 DNA reads TGCAGCGTTGGGAGCGGGGCTCAAACGACCCAGTACTTC. It is translated as CSVGSGAQTTQYF.

The gene calls are TRBV28 and TRBJ2-7; the match to TRBD1 covers 7 bases. This CDR3 contains 15 residues. The V segment lost 5 bases and the J segment 4 bases; nucleotides outside the gene matches: 11. The germline V gene encodes CDR1 MDHEN and CDR2 SYDVKM. CDR3 coding DNA: TGTGCCAGCAGTCCCGCCCGGACAGGCCGATACGAGCAGTACTTC. Protein product: CASSPARTGRYEQYF.

The chain recombines TRBV29-1 with TRBJ2-5, with 8 bases aligning to TRBD1. Germline V gene data show CDR1 as SQVTM and CDR2 as ANQGSEA. CDR3 size: 13 residues. J was trimmed by 5 bases and V by 7 bases; bases with no gene match: 9. The CDR3 DNA follows: TGCAGCGCTCCTCAAACAGGGGGGGAGACCCAGTACTTC. Translation: CSAPQTGGETQYF. Drawing the rest from reference TRBV29-1 and TRBJ2-5, the complete variable domain is SAVISQKPSRDICQRGTSLTIQCQVDSQVTMMFWYRQQPGQSLTLIATANQGSEATYESGFVIDKFPISRPNLTFSTLTVSNMSPEDSSIYLCSAPQTGGETQYFGPGTRLLVL.

CDR3 DNA sequence: TGTGCCTCAAAGCCCGCTCACGGATCAACCTATGGCTACACCTTC. It yields the protein CASKPAHGSTYGYTF. This chain uses TRBV27 with TRBJ1-2; D not resolved. The CDR3 runs 15 residues. The germline V gene encodes CDR1 MNHEY and CDR2 SMNVEV (reference sequence). V lost 11 bases to trimming and J lost 4 bases, with 23 bases between them.

This chain links TRBV24-1 with TRBJ2-3, with D uncertain. This CDR3 has 12 residues. Looked up from germline, CDR1 is KGHDR and CDR2 is SFDVKD. The V end was cut by 10 bases, the J end by 3 bases, with 10 bases between. Here the CDR3 reads CATSATTDTQYF. CDR3 in DNA: TGTGCCACGTCGGCGACGACAGATACGCAGTATTTT.